This TCR beta chain was captured in a study of Graves' ophthalmopathy and Graves' hyperthyroidism. 10 ml of fresh blood yielded the PBMCs by density gradient. Germline V lookup: CDR1 LGHNT, CDR2 FRNRAP. V trimming: 5 bases; J trimming: 2 bases; junction bases outside the gene matches: 4. The CDR3 covers 16 residues. RNA transcripts were the template, and TCR beta CDR3 regions were amplified from them. First-round RT-PCR used HTBI primers; second-round multiplex PCR followed. TCRdb recomputed calls from the multiplex PCR reads with MiXCR, one row per CDR3 protein. The sample comprises 300,000 to 450,000 distinct CDR3 sequences, about a sixth of which are singletons, and roughly 2.6% rests with the top ten.

The chain couples TRBV12-5 to TRBJ2-5; TRBD2 agrees at 14 bases. The origin of this receptor is an adult woman with stable Graves' hyperthyroidism. The sample comprised peripheral blood. The CDR3 here is CASGRGLAGEQETQYF. In nucleotides, the CDR3 is TGTGCTAGTGGTCGGGGACTAGCGGGAGAGCAAGAGACCCAGTACTTC.